This TCR beta chain came from a study of HIV-infected patients and healthy controls. The study, taken as a whole, reports: CMV-associated CDR3s mostly grew nonsignificantly during therapy, while HIV-associated CDR3s declined significantly.

In this sample, this clonotype is medium-sized. Its antigen is not identified. The repertoire came from unfractionated whole blood and reflected all unsorted peripheral T cells. Exclusions covered tumors, febrile or AIDS-related illness, and hepatitis B or C coinfection. Germline CDR1 and CDR2: MNHEY and SVGAGI. The V end was cut by 5 bases, the J end by 2 bases, with 15 bases between. This CDR3 has 15 residues. cDNA was made from about 510 ng RNA using alpha and beta constant primers. Using multiplexing indices, alpha and beta chain libraries were generated apart by chain-specific third strand synthesis. The cDNA received a 5' RACE adapter containing a random hexamer plus an SP2 sequencing primer site. Priming off the SP2 site generated the second strand. Via MiXCR, TCRdb re-called the 5' RACE reads, giving one row per CDR3 protein. The table has about 7,400 distinct CDR3 sequences, 9.3% seen once.

This TCR was sampled from an adult with HIV infection. The chain has TRBV6-5 and TRBJ2-5; D is ambiguous. The material was blood, obtained before antiretroviral therapy. CDR3 coding DNA: TGTGCCAGCAGTACCCCAGAGATGGGACAAGAGACCCAGTACTTC. Protein sequence: CASSTPEMGQETQYF.